Sequencing of this TCR beta chain was carried out in a study of cytomegalovirus exposure and HLA in healthy donors. Overall study findings and caveats: Researchers counted roughly 150 TCR beta chains as cytomegalovirus-associated. Among the most significant clusters, several appeared linked to common viral pathogens in a later analysis. Later genetic work tied a missense DCLRE1C variant to beta-chain V and J trimming.

CDR3 size: 15 residues. Regarding this clone: Its target is not known.

Vbeta (60) and Jbeta (13) primers were used in the PCR. As originally analysed: A follow-up analysis tallied approximately 85 million unique TCR beta chains, roughly 10 million shared. Clones were sequenced by immunoSEQ multiplex PCR, and TCRdb holds only the in-frame ones, with some missing. That table supplies the V and J calls and clone size; D and trimming were determined from the DNA. Among roughly 180,000 clones, approximately 82% were seen once, and the ten largest hold roughly 8%. The chain couples TRBV21-1 to TRBJ2-7; the table's TRBD2 call for D was not verified on the DNA. TRBV21-1 counts as a pseudogene. The sample was PBMCs. The clonotype comes from a woman between 40 and 55 years old in good health and CMV-seropositive. CDR3 protein: CASSKNRRGRYEQYF. CDR3 sequence (DNA): TGTGCCAGCAGCAAAAACCGGCGGGGGCGCTACGAGCAGTACTTC.